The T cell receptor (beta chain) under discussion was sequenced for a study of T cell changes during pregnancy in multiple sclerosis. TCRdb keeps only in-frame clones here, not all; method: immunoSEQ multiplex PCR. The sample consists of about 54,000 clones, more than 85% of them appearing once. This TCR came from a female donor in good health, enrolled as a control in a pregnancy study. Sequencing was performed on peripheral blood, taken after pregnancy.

The CDR3, as DNA: TGTGCCAGCAGCGTAGCACCCCAGGGTGGCGACGAGCAGTACTTC. Amino acids: CASSVAPQGGDEQYF. The V and J genes are TRBV9 and TRBJ2-7, with D possibly matching TRBD1 (5 bases). In germline, CDR1 is SGDLS, CDR2 YYNGEE. V gave up 0 bases and J gave up 5 bases, with 15 bases separating them. The CDR3 contains 15 residues.